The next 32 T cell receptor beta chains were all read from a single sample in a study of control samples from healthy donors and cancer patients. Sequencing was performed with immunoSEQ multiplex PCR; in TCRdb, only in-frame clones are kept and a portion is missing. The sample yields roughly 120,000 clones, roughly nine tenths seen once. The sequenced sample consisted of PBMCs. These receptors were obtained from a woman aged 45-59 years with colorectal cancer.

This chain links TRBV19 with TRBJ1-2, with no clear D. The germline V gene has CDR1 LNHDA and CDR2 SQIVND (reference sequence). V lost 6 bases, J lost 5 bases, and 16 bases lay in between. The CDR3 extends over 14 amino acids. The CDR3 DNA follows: TGTGCCAGTAGCCTAATCCGGGGAGAGTATGGCTACACCTTC. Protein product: CASSLIRGEYGYTF. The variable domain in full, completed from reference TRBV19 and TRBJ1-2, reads DGGITQSPKYLFRKEGQNVTLSCEQNLNHDAMYWYRQDPGQGLRLIYYSQIVNDFQKGDIAEGYSVSREKKESFPLTVTSAQKNPTAFYLCASSLIRGEYGYTFGSGTRLTVV.

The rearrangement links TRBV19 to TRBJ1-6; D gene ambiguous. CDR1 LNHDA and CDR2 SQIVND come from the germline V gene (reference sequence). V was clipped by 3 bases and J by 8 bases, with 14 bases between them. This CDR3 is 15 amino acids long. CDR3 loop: CASSIPGSGDSPLHF. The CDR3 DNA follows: TGTGCCAGTAGTATCCCAGGCTCCGGCGATTCACCCCTCCACTTT.

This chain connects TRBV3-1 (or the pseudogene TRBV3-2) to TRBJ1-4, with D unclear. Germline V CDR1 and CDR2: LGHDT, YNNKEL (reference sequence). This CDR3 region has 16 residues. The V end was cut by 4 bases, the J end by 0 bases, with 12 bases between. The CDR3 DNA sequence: TGTGCCAGCAGCCTGACCCAGTTTCCAACTAATGAAAAACTGTTTTTT. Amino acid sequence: CASSLTQFPTNEKLFF.

DNA of the CDR3: TGTGCCAGCAGTTCCCTAAAGGGTACAGATACGCAGTATTTT. It encodes CASSSLKGTDTQYF. The chain uses TRBV27 and TRBJ2-3; no firm D call. The CDR3 loop spans 14 amino acids. Trimming took 4 bases from V and 3 from J, leaving 11 bases between them. Per germline, CDR1 MNHEY and CDR2 SMNVEV (reference sequence).

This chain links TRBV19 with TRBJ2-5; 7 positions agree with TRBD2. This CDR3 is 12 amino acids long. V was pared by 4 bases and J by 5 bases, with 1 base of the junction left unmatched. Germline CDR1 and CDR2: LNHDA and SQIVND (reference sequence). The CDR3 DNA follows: TGTGCCAGTAGTAGGGGGGGGGAGACCCAGTACTTC. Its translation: CASSRGGETQYF. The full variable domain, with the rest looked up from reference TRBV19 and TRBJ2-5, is DGGITQSPKYLFRKEGQNVTLSCEQNLNHDAMYWYRQDPGQGLRLIYYSQIVNDFQKGDIAEGYSVSREKKESFPLTVTSAQKNPTAFYLCASSRGGETQYFGPGTRLLVL.

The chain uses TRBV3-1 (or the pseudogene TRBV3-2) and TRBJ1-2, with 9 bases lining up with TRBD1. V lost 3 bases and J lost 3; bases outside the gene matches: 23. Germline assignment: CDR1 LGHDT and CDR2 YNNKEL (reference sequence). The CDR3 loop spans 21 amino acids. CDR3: CASSHVLARSRTGGRYYGYTF. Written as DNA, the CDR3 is TGTGCCAGCAGCCATGTTCTCGCCCGAAGTCGAACAGGGGGCCGATACTATGGCTACACCTTC.

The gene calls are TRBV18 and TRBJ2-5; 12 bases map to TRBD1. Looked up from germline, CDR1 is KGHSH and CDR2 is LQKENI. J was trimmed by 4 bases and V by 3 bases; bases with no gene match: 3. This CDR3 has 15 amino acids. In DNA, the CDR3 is TGTGCCAGCTCACCGGGACAGGGGGCTGGAGAGACCCAGTACTTC. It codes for CASSPGQGAGETQYF.

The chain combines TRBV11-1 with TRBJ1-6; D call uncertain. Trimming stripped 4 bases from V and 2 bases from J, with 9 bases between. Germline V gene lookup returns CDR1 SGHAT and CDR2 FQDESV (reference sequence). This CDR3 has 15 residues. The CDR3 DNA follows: TGTGCCAGCAGCTCGGGAGAGGCCTATAATTCACCCCTCCACTTT. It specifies CASSSGEAYNSPLHF.

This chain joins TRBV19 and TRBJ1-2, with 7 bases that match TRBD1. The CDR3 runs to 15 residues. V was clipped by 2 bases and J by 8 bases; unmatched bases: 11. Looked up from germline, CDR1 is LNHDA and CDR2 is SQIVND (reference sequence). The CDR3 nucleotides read TGTGCCAGTAGTATACCCGCCGACAGGGCGAGAGGCTACACCTTC. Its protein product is CASSIPADRARGYTF.

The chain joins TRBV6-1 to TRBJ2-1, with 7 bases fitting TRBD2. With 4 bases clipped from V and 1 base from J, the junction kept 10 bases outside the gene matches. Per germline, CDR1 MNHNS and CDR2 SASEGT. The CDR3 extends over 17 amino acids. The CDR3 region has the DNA TGTGCCAGCAGTGTGGTGGCGGGAGTACTTTCCTACAATGAGCAGTTCTTC. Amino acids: CASSVVAGVLSYNEQFF.

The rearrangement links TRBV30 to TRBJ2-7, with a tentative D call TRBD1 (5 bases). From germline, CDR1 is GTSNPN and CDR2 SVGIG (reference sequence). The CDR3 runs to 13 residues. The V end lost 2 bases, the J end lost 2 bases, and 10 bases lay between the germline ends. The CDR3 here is CAWSLGRAYEQYF. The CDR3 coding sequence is TGTGCCTGGAGTCTAGGCAGGGCCTACGAGCAGTACTTC.

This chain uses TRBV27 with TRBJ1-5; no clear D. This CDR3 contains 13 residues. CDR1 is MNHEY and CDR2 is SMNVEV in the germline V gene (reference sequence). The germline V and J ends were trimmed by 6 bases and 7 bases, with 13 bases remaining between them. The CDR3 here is CASRERLRQPQHF. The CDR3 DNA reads TGTGCCAGCAGGGAGAGGTTACGCCAGCCCCAGCATTTT.

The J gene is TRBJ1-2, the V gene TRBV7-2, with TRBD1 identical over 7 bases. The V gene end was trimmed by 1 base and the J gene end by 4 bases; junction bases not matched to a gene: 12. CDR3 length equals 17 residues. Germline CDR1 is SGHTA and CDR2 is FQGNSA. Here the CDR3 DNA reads TGTGCCAGCAGCTTAGTAATTCGTACAGGGGATCGCTATGGCTACACCTTC. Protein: CASSLVIRTGDRYGYTF.

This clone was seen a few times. CDR3 residues: CASTERGAYNEQFF. The CDR3 DNA reads TGTGCCAGTACTGAGCGGGGGGCCTACAATGAGCAGTTCTTC. The V and J genes are TRBV19 and TRBJ2-1, with TRBD2 identical over 9 bases. J lost 2 bases, V lost 7 bases, and 3 bases had no gene match. Germline loops: CDR1 LNHDA, CDR2 SQIVND (reference sequence). The CDR3 length is 14 residues.

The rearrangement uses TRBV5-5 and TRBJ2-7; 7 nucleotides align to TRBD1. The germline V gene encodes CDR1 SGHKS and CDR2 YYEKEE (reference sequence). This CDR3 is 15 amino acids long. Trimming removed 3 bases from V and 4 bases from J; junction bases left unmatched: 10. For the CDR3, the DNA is TGTGCCAGCAGCTCTAGGGGGACAGACCCGTACGAGCAGTACTTC. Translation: CASSSRGTDPYEQYF.

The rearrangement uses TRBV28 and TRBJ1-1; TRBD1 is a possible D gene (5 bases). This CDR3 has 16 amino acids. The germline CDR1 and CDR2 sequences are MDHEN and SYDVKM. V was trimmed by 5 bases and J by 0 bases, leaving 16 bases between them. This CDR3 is CASSPHVGGMNTEAFF. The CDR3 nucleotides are TGTGCCAGCAGTCCGCACGTCGGGGGGATGAACACTGAAGCTTTCTTT.

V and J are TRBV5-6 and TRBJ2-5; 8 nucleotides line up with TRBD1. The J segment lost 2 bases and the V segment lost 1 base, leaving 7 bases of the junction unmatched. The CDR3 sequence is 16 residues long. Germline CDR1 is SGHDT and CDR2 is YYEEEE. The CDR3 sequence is CASSLLRDRLQETQYF. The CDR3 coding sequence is TGTGCCAGCAGCTTGTTACGGGACAGGCTACAAGAGACCCAGTACTTC.

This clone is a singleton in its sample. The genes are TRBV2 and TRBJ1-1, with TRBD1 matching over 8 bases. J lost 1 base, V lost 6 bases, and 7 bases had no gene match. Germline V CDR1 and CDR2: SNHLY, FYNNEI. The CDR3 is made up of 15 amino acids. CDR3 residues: CASSGPGTGNTEAFF. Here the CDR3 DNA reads TGTGCCAGCAGCGGACCCGGGACAGGGAACACTGAAGCTTTCTTT.

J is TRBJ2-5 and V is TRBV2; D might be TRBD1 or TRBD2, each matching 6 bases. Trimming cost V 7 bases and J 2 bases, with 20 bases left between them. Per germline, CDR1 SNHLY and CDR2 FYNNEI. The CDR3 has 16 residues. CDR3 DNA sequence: TGTGCCAGCAAGTCACTAGCTTTGGGGACACAAGAGACCCAGTACTTC. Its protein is CASKSLALGTQETQYF.

The CDR3 DNA sequence: TGTGCCAGCAGTCCTGGACTAGCGGGGGCCTACGAGCAGTACTTC. Translation: CASSPGLAGAYEQYF. This chain links TRBV28 with TRBJ2-7, with TRBD2 identical over 13 bases. The germline V gene encodes CDR1 MDHEN and CDR2 SYDVKM. CDR3 length: 15 residues. The V and J ends lost 5 bases and 2 bases, in that order; junction bases with no gene match: 3.

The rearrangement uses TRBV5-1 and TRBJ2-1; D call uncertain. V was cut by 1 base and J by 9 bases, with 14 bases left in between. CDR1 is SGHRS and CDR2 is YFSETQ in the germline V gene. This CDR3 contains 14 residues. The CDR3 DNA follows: TGCGCCAGCAGCTTGAGCGCCCGATCGGGTGAGCAGTTCTTC. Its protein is CASSLSARSGEQFF.

This CDR3 is CASSLDRTGELFF. The CDR3 coding sequence is TGCGCCAGCAGCCTGGACAGAACCGGGGAGCTGTTTTTT. V gene TRBV5-1 combines with J gene TRBJ2-2; D is possibly TRBD1 (6 bases). V was pared by 4 bases and J by 5 bases, with 9 bases between. From germline, CDR1 is SGHRS and CDR2 YFSETQ. This CDR3 spans 13 amino acids.

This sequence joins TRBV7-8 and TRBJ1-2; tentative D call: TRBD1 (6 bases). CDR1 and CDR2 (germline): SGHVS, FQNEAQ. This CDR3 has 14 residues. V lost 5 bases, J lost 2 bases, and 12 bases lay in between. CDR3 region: CASSEPGQNYGYTF. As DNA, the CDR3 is TGTGCCAGCAGCGAGCCGGGACAAAACTATGGCTACACCTTC. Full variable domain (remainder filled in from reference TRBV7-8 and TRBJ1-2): GAGVSQSPRYKVAKRGQDVALRCDPISGHVSLFWYQQALGQGPEFLTYFQNEAQLDKSGLPSDRFFAERPEGSVSTLKIQRTQQEDSAVYLCASSEPGQNYGYTFGSGTRLTVV.

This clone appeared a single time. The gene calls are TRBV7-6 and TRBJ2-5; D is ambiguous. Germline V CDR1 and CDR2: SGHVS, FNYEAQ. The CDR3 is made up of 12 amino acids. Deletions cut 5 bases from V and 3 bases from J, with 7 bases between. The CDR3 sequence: CASSPMKETQYF. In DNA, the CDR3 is TGTGCCAGCAGCCCGATGAAAGAGACCCAGTACTTC.

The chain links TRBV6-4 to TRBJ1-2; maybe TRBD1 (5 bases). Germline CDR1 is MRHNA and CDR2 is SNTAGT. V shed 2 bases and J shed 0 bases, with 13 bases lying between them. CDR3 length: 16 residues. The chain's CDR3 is CASSDGTELANYGYTF. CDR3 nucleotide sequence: TGTGCCAGCAGTGACGGGACCGAGTTAGCTAACTATGGCTACACCTTC.

CDR3 nucleotides: TGTGCCAGCAGCCAAGATCCCGGGACACCAAACATTCAGTACTTC. It is translated as CASSQDPGTPNIQYF. The chain employs TRBV3-1 (or the pseudogene TRBV3-2) and TRBJ2-4; maybe TRBD1 (6 bases). Per germline, CDR1 LGHDT and CDR2 YNNKEL (reference sequence). The CDR3 is 15 amino acids. Trimming stripped 0 bases from V and 6 bases from J, with 12 bases between.

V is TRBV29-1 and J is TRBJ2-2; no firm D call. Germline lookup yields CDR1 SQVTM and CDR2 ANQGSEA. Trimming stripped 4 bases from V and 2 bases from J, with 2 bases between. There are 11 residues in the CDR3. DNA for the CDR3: TGCAGCGTTGGCAACACCGGGGAGCTGTTTTTT. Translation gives CSVGNTGELFF.

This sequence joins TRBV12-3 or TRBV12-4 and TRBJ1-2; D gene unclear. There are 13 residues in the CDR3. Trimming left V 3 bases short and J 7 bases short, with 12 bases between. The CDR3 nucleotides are TGTGCCAGCAGTTTCGGGTCTTGGGGTGGCTACACCTTC. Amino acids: CASSFGSWGGYTF.

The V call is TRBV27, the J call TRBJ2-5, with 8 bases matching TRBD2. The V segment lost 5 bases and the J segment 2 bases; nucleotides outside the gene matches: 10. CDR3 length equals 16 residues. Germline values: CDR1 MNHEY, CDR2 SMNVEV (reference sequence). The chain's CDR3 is CASSPLGLVRQETQYF. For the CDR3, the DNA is TGTGCCAGCAGTCCCCTGGGACTAGTGAGACAAGAGACCCAGTACTTC.

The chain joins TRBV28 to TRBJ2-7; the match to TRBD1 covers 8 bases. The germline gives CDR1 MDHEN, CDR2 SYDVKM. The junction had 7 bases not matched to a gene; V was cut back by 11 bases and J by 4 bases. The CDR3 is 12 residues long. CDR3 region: CAARTGRYEQYF. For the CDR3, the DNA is TGTGCCGCGAGGACAGGGAGGTACGAGCAGTACTTC.

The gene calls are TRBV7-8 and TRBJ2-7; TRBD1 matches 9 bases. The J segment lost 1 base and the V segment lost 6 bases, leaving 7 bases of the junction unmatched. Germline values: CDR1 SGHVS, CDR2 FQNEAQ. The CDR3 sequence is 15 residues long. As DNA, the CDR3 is TGTGCCAGCAGTTCAGACAGGGGGGGGTCCTACGAGCAGTACTTC. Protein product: CASSSDRGGSYEQYF. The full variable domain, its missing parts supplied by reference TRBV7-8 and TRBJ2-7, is GAGVSQSPRYKVAKRGQDVALRCDPISGHVSLFWYQQALGQGPEFLTYFQNEAQLDKSGLPSDRFFAERPEGSVSTLKIQRTQQEDSAVYLCASSSDRGGSYEQYFGPGTRLTVT.

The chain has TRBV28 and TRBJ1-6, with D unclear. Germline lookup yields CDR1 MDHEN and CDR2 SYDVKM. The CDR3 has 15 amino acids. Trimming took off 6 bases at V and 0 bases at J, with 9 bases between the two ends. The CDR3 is CASSPVSSYNSPLHF. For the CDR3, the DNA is TGTGCCAGCAGCCCCGTTAGCTCCTATAATTCACCCCTCCACTTT.